This T cell receptor (beta chain) was identified in a study of cytomegalovirus exposure and HLA in healthy donors. As for this clone: Its antigen is as yet unknown.

The PCR was carried out with 60 Vbeta primers and 13 Jbeta primers. Method: immunoSEQ multiplex PCR; TCRdb's copy keeps in-frame clones and lacks some. The table includes 200,000 or so clones, approximately 83% detected once. Study-wide points: In an earlier analysis, productive rearrangement rates for most beta V segments clustered near 87% or 30%.

These donors, healthy bone marrow donors, were studied. V was clipped by 4 bases and J by 6 bases, with 12 bases between them. The CDR3 runs 14 residues. Germline V CDR1 and CDR2: SNHLY, FYNNEI. Sample: PBMCs. This chain joins TRBV2 and TRBJ1-4; D gene uncertain. The TCR originated in a boy aged 2-15 years in good health and CMV-seronegative. The CDR3 loop is CASSVYSGDEKLFF. CDR3 nucleotide sequence: TGTGCCAGCAGTGTTTACAGCGGCGATGAAAAACTGTTTTTT.